Shown below are 26 T cell receptor beta chains from a single sample sequenced in a study of glioma-infiltrating T cells. TCR alpha and beta CDR3 regions were amplified from RNA using iRepertoire nested multiplex PCR. TCRdb recomputed calls from the multiplex PCR reads with MiXCR, one row per CDR3 protein. Among fewer than 250,000 distinct CDR3 sequences listed, 30% to 40% were seen once. Sequenced material: glioma tissue, nonneoplastic brain tissue, or PBMCs (not recorded which). Every receptor here comes from a human donor with low-grade glioma or glioblastoma, undergoing nonglioma brain surgery, or in good health (not recorded which).

This clonotype has at least ten counts. The CDR3 DNA is TGTGCCAGCAGTTACCCCGAAACAGGGACCTACGAGCAGTACTTC. This codes for CASSYPETGTYEQYF. V is TRBV6-1 and J is TRBJ2-7; weak D call: TRBD1 (6 bases). Trimming removed 5 bases at V and 2 bases at J, with 16 bases between. CDR3 length: 15 amino acids. The germline V gene encodes CDR1 MNHNS and CDR2 SASEGT.

V and J are TRBV27 and TRBJ1-1; TRBD1 aligns across 10 bases. The CDR3 spans 15 residues. CDR1 is MNHEY, CDR2 SMNVEV, per germline (reference sequence). V shed 3 bases and J 4 bases; nucleotides not matched to a gene: 5. In DNA, the CDR3 is TGTGCCAGCAGTTTTAGGGACAGGGGCGGCACTGAAGCTTTCTTT. Translation gives CASSFRDRGGTEAFF.

This clonotype was observed many times. V and J are TRBV7-6 and TRBJ2-7; D might be TRBD1 or TRBD2, each matching 5 bases. In germline, CDR1 is SGHVS, CDR2 FNYEAQ. Trimming took off 1 base at V and 4 bases at J, with 14 bases between the two ends. The CDR3 extends over 15 amino acids. CDR3 in amino acids: CASSLGGVGGYEQYF. DNA for the CDR3: TGTGCCAGCAGCTTAGGAGGGGTGGGTGGTTACGAGCAGTACTTC.

On this clonotype itself: A read error is possible here, since a much larger clone lies one base away. The gene calls are TRBV4-1 and TRBJ2-5, with TRBD2 as a possible D gene (6 bases). Per germline, CDR1 MGHRA and CDR2 YSYEKL. The V gene lost 0 bases and the J gene lost 6 bases, with 14 bases spanning the gap. The CDR3 has 15 amino acids. The CDR3: CASSQDRTNSKTQYF. The CDR3 coding sequence is TGCGCCAGCAGCCAAGATAGGACTAACTCCAAGACCCAGTACTTC.

This clonotype has just one count. The chain is built from TRBV5-6 and TRBJ1-5, with unresolved D. Germline values: CDR1 SGHDT, CDR2 YYEEEE. The V and J ends lost 0 bases and 3 bases respectively, with 10 bases between them. This CDR3 comprises 15 residues. CDR3 nucleotides: TGTGCCAGCAGCTTGGGACTAGGGCCCAATCAGCCCCAGCATTTT. Amino acids: CASSLGLGPNQPQHF.

The rearrangement uses TRBV10-3 and TRBJ2-7, with TRBD2 identical over 7 bases. The trim removed 6 bases at V and 0 bases at J, leaving 8 bases unmatched. CDR3 length: 15 residues. Germline CDR1 ENHRY, CDR2 SYGVKD. CDR3 coding DNA: TGTGCCATCAGGGCCAGCGGGACTTACTCCTACGAGCAGTACTTC. Its translation is CAIRASGTYSYEQYF.

As concerns this clonotype: A junction boundary mismatches the germline segment, possibly from a read error. The chain combines TRBV28 with TRBJ2-3, with D perhaps matching TRBD1 (5 bases). Germline V gene lookup returns CDR1 MDHEN and CDR2 SYDVKM. CDR3 length equals 17 residues. The CDR3 DNA is TGTGCCAGCAGTTCCGCCGCCAGTTCGTATCACACAGGTACGCAGTATTTT. Translation gives CASSSAASSYHTGTQYF.

In regard to this clonotype: One end of the junction is discordant with germline, which a read error may explain. The chain couples TRBV19 to TRBJ1-2, with D hard to call. Germline V gene data show CDR1 as LNHDA and CDR2 as SQIVND (reference sequence). CDR3 length: 13 amino acids. The CDR3 nucleotides are TGTGCCAGTATGCGGCTCCTCAACTATGGCTACGCCTTC. Translation gives CASMRLLNYGYAF. Using reference TRBV19 and TRBJ1-2 for the parts outside the CDR3, the full variable domain is DGGITQSPKYLFRKEGQNVTLSCEQNLNHDAMYWYRQDPGQGLRLIYYSQIVNDFQKGDIAEGYSVSREKKESFPLTVTSAQKNPTAFYLCASMRLLNYGYAFGSGTRLTVV.

This clonotype was picked up many times. The V call is TRBV6-1, the J call TRBJ2-7; D gene uncertain. The CDR3 extends over 13 amino acids. The germline V gene encodes CDR1 MNHNS and CDR2 SASEGT. V lost 5 bases, J lost 0 bases, and 8 bases lay in between. CDR3 loop: CASSLRPSYEQYF. For the CDR3, the DNA is TGTGCCAGCAGTCTCAGGCCCTCCTACGAGCAGTACTTC.

This clonotype was counted many times. The chain carries TRBV30 and TRBJ1-1, with unresolved D. The V end lost 2 bases, the J end lost 3 bases, and 10 bases lay between the germline ends. The CDR3 sequence is 13 residues long. Germline CDR1 and CDR2: GTSNPN and SVGIG (reference sequence). CDR3 nucleotides: TGTGCCTGGAGTACAAATCGGGACACTGAAGCTTTCTTT. Encoded protein: CAWSTNRDTEAFF.

The chain uses TRBV11-2 and TRBJ2-7; TRBD2 agrees at 9 bases. Germline V CDR1 and CDR2: SGHAT, FQNNGV. The CDR3 contains 16 residues. Trimming removed 3 bases from V and 7 bases from J; junction bases left unmatched: 13. The CDR3 spells CASSLGLREGRNEQYF. CDR3 DNA sequence: TGTGCCAGCAGCTTGGGCTTGCGGGAGGGCCGGAATGAGCAGTACTTC. The full variable domain, rest sourced from reference TRBV11-2 and TRBJ2-7, is EAGVAQSPRYKIIEKRQSVAFWCNPISGHATLYWYQQILGQGPKLLIQFQNNGVVDDSQLPKDRFSAERLKGVDSTLKIQPAKLEDSAVYLCASSLGLREGRNEQYFGPGTRLTVT.

The genes are TRBV5-4 and TRBJ2-7, with a weak D call TRBD1 (5 bases). V was clipped by 2 bases and J by 0 bases, with 9 bases between them. This CDR3 comprises 14 residues. Germline loops: CDR1 SGHNT, CDR2 YYREEE (reference sequence). For the CDR3, the DNA is TGTGCCAGCAGCTTTGAACAGGCCTCCTACGAGCAGTACTTC. Its protein product is CASSFEQASYEQYF.

This clonotype has only a few counts. The chain employs TRBV9 and TRBJ2-1, with 12 bases identical to TRBD2. The V gene end was trimmed by 0 bases and the J gene end by 4 bases; junction bases not matched to a gene: 2. The CDR3 has 16 residues. From germline, CDR1 is SGDLS and CDR2 YYNGEE. This chain's CDR3 is CASSVGTSGGYNEQFF. CDR3 DNA sequence: TGTGCCAGCAGCGTAGGCACTAGCGGGGGGTACAATGAGCAGTTCTTC.

As for this clonotype: Being one base from a much bigger clone, this may be a read error. The J gene is TRBJ2-7, the V gene TRBV20-1; D is perhaps TRBD1 or TRBD2 (5 bases each). The CDR3 is 13 amino acids. V lost 6 bases to trimming and J lost 7 bases, with 19 bases between them. CDR1 is DFQATT and CDR2 is SNEGSKA in the germline V gene (reference sequence). CDR3 sequence: CSARTGTSLEQYF. Here the CDR3 DNA reads TGCAGTGCCAGAACCGGGACGTCATTGGAGCAGTACTTC.

At least ten counts were recorded for this clonotype. The chain links TRBV2 to TRBJ2-3; D is unresolved. Germline CDR1 SNHLY, CDR2 FYNNEI. Trimming shortened V by 3 bases and J by 2 bases, and 12 bases separated the two germline ends. The CDR3 sequence is 15 residues long. The CDR3 DNA reads TGTGCCAGCAGTGAGGTTTTGGGCTACACAGATACGCAGTATTTT. Amino acid sequence: CASSEVLGYTDTQYF.

The sample holds a few counts of this clonotype. The V and J genes are TRBV20-1 and TRBJ2-5; D is unresolved. Trimming shortened V by 5 bases and J by 4 bases, and 11 bases separated the two germline ends. The CDR3 has 12 amino acids. Germline V lookup: CDR1 DFQATT, CDR2 SNEGSKA (reference sequence). In DNA, the CDR3 is TGCAGTGCTGAGGACGCCACAGAGACCCAGTACTTC. Residues: CSAEDATETQYF.

A word on this clonotype: A clone one base away is much larger, so this may be a read error. This rearrangement joins TRBV4-2 to TRBJ2-5; D unclear. Looked up from germline, CDR1 is LGHNA and CDR2 is YNFKEQ. The CDR3 spans 18 residues. The CDR3 reads CASSQGNGDSTFQATQYF. In DNA, the CDR3 is TGTGCCAGCAGCCAAGGGAACGGCGACTCTACCTTTCAAGCGACCCAGTACTTC.

In its sample, this clonotype was seen a few times. The chain carries TRBV19 and TRBJ2-1; 11 bases fit TRBD2. Unmatched junction bases numbered 3, after V lost 6 bases and J lost 5 bases. The CDR3 is 14 amino acids. Germline V gene lookup returns CDR1 LNHDA and CDR2 SQIVND (reference sequence). The CDR3 loop is CASRGLAANNEQFF. CDR3 in DNA: TGTGCCAGTAGGGGACTAGCGGCAAACAATGAGCAGTTCTTC.

This clonotype turned up a few times. Because the CDR3 is missing its conserved closing phenylalanine or tryptophan, this is likely a read error. The rearrangement joins TRBV14 to TRBJ2-1; possible D gene TRBD2, 6 bases. Germline V lookup: CDR1 SGHDN, CDR2 FVKESK. Trimming shortened V by 9 bases and J by 0 bases, and 15 bases separated the two germline ends. The CDR3 covers 15 residues. CDR3 protein: CARFQTGSSYNEQFS. The CDR3 DNA sequence: TGTGCCAGGTTTCAGACCGGGAGCTCCTACAATGAGCAGTTCTCC.

On this clonotype itself: The junction and the germline gene differ at one end; a read error may be behind it. CDR3 residues: CASISMGIFQPHHF. CDR3 DNA: TGTGCCAGTATATCAATGGGTATTTTTCAGCCCCATCATTTT. The chain combines TRBV19 with TRBJ1-5; no reliable D call. The germline gives CDR1 LNHDA, CDR2 SQIVND (reference sequence). This CDR3 is built from 14 residues.

This clonotype was observed many times. V usage is TRBV19 and J usage is TRBJ2-5, with unresolved D. The V gene lost 4 bases and the J gene lost 9 bases, with 9 bases spanning the gap. The CDR3 spans 11 residues. Germline CDR1 reads LNHDA; CDR2 reads SQIVND (reference sequence). CDR3 in amino acids: CASSKYGAQYF. CDR3 nucleotides: TGTGCCAGTAGTAAATATGGGGCCCAGTACTTC.

This clonotype was detected ten times or more. This sequence joins TRBV20-1 and TRBJ2-3; 9 positions agree with TRBD2. There are 15 residues in the CDR3. Per germline, CDR1 DFQATT and CDR2 SNEGSKA (reference sequence). Unmatched junction bases numbered 8, after V lost 3 bases and J lost 4 bases. The CDR3 loop reads CSASYSGRDPDTQYF. Here the CDR3 DNA reads TGCAGTGCTAGTTATAGCGGGAGAGATCCAGATACGCAGTATTTT.

J is TRBJ2-7 and V is TRBV6-1; 9 positions match TRBD1. CDR1 and CDR2 (germline): MNHNS, SASEGT. V was clipped by 2 bases and J by 13 bases; unmatched bases: 18. The length of the CDR3 is 16 residues. The CDR3 loop reads CASSESGDRVRNDHYF. DNA of the CDR3: TGTGCCAGCAGTGAAAGTGGGGACAGGGTACGGAACGATCATTACTTC.

This clonotype has more than one count but fewer than ten. The V gene is TRBV5-1, the J gene TRBJ1-4, with D possibly matching TRBD1 (5 bases). The CDR3 has 14 residues. V gave up 7 bases and J gave up 1 base, with 11 bases separating them. The germline CDR1 and CDR2 sequences are SGHRS and YFSETQ. This CDR3 reads CASSIQGTNEKLFF. The CDR3 DNA sequence: TGCGCCAGCTCTATCCAGGGAACTAATGAAAAACTGTTTTTT.

The genes are TRBV18 and TRBJ2-3, with D perhaps TRBD2 (6 bases). Trimming shortened V by 2 bases and J by 0 bases, and 18 bases separated the two germline ends. Looked up from germline, CDR1 is KGHSH and CDR2 is LQKENI. The CDR3 contains 18 residues. DNA for the CDR3: TGTGCCAGCTCACCAATCAAGGAGGGCCTCTCAAGCACAGATACGCAGTATTTT. Translation gives CASSPIKEGLSSTDTQYF.

The rearrangement joins TRBV12-3 or TRBV12-4 to TRBJ1-5; D possibly corresponds to TRBD1 (5 bases). Trimming left V 7 bases short and J 7 bases short, with 17 bases between. The CDR3 extends over 14 amino acids. The chain's CDR3 is CASTPGAQNQPQHF. The CDR3 bases are TGTGCCAGCACCCCCGGGGCTCAAAACCAGCCCCAGCATTTT.